These 9 T cell receptor beta chains originate from one sample sequenced in a study of blood T cell repertoires in COVID-19. Repertoires were generated with immunoSEQ multiplex PCR, while TCRdb's copy carries only in-frame clones and drops some. The sample holds roughly 250,000 clones, around four fifths seen once. Sequenced input: peripheral blood. The receptor set was obtained from a woman in her thirties or forties with active or convalescent COVID-19.

The CDR3 DNA is TGCGCCAGCCGGGACAAGAACACTGAAGCTTTCTTT. Translating gives CASRDKNTEAFF. The chain has TRBV4-1 and TRBJ1-1, with a possible D match to TRBD1 (6 bases). CDR1 is MGHRA and CDR2 is YSYEKL in the germline V gene. With 8 bases removed from V and 1 base from J, the gap between germline ends came to 8 bases. The CDR3 runs to 12 residues.

This clone turned up a few times. The rearrangement links TRBV2 to TRBJ2-2, with a possible D match to TRBD1 (5 bases). The CDR3 loop spans 15 amino acids. CDR1 SNHLY and CDR2 FYNNEI come from the germline V gene. Deletions cut 6 bases from V and 0 bases from J, with 11 bases between. The CDR3 protein is CASSPETANTGELFF. CDR3 DNA sequence: TGTGCCAGCAGCCCTGAGACAGCGAACACCGGGGAGCTGTTTTTT.

The chain joins TRBV20-1 to TRBJ2-1, with D perhaps matching TRBD2 (6 bases). Germline V gives CDR1 DFQATT, CDR2 SNEGSKA (reference sequence). V was trimmed by 5 bases and J by 14 bases, leaving 16 bases between them. The CDR3 contains 11 residues. The chain's CDR3 is CSAPSSAGKFF. The CDR3 DNA reads as TGCAGTGCTCCGTCTAGCGCAGGGAAGTTCTTC.

The chain combines TRBV12-3 or TRBV12-4 with TRBJ2-7; 7 nucleotides line up with TRBD2. V gave up 3 bases and J gave up 5 bases; unmatched junction bases: 4. The CDR3 runs to 13 residues. This chain's CDR3 is CASSLGGPNEQYV. DNA for the CDR3: TGTGCCAGCAGTTTGGGAGGGCCCAACGAGCAGTACGTC.

The rearrangement uses TRBV7-9 and TRBJ2-4, with TRBD1 as a possible D gene (6 bases). V lost 5 bases to trimming and J lost 5 bases, with 13 bases between them. Germline CDR1 reads SEHNR; CDR2 reads FQNEAQ (reference sequence). The CDR3 loop spans 14 amino acids. CDR3 DNA: TGTGCCAGCAGCCGGTCAGGGGCGGAAAACATTCAGTACTTC. Translated, it gives CASSRSGAENIQYF.

The V call is TRBV5-6, the J call TRBJ2-2; TRBD2 aligns across 13 bases. Unmatched junction bases numbered 8, after V lost 4 bases and J lost 5 bases. CDR1 is SGHDT and CDR2 is YYEEEE in the germline V gene. This CDR3 contains 17 residues. CDR3 bases: TGTGCCAGCAGCCTGACTAGCGGGGGGACCAGGACCGGGGAGCTGTTTTTT. Protein sequence: CASSLTSGGTRTGELFF.

The chain employs TRBV7-9 and TRBJ1-1; D is undetermined. CDR3 length: 14 residues. V dropped 1 base and J dropped 3 bases, with 9 bases sitting between them. Germline assignment: CDR1 SEHNR and CDR2 FQNEAQ (reference sequence). CDR3 in DNA: TGTGCCAGCAGCTTAGGAGGTGGCGACACTGAAGCTTTCTTT. This translates into CASSLGGGDTEAFF.

The chain uses TRBV19 and TRBJ1-2, with D tentatively TRBD1 (6 bases). Germline CDR1 LNHDA, CDR2 SQIVND (reference sequence). CDR3 length equals 14 residues. V lost 10 bases and J 0 bases, leaving 15 bases between the germline ends. CDR3 sequence reads: CATRRDTANYGYTF. CDR3 in DNA: TGTGCCACCCGTAGGGACACAGCTAACTATGGCTACACCTTC.

The rearrangement joins TRBV12-3 or TRBV12-4 to TRBJ1-4; possibly TRBD1 for D (6 bases). The CDR3 spans 13 residues. V dropped 4 bases and J dropped 7 bases, with 10 bases sitting between them. The CDR3 bases are TGTGCCAGCAGTTGGGGGCACAGTGAAAAACTGTTTTTT. It codes for CASSWGHSEKLFF.